Presented here are 26 T cell receptor beta chains from one specimen sequenced in a study of human T cells and chemical hapten exposure. Sample time point: patch test 3, about 24 weeks after DPC sensitization. Treatment described: therapeutic diphenylcyclopropenone sensitization with weekly scalp DPC. Total RNA was extracted from unfractionated whole blood. Each CDR3 protein is one row after TCRdb ran MiXCR on the RACE reads. There are some 38,000 distinct CDR3 sequences in the sample; 8% to 9.5% occur only once, and approximately 26% lies in the top ten. This specimen consisted of whole blood, obtained in connection with sensitization to the hapten diphenylcyclopropenone (DPC). The receptors come from a man between 45 and 60 years old with alopecia areata. Some clones in this sample may be carry-over from other donors' samples.

The rearrangement links TRBV28 to TRBJ2-1, with 8 bases identical to TRBD1. Germline assignment: CDR1 MDHEN and CDR2 SYDVKM. Trimming at V came to 2 bases and at J to 7 bases, leaving 7 bases not matched to a gene. This CDR3 spans 15 amino acids. The CDR3 loop is CASSLTGTGRNEQFF. The DNA for the CDR3 is TGTGCCAGCAGTTTAACCGGGACAGGACGGAATGAGCAGTTCTTC.

This chain uses TRBV6-2 or TRBV6-3 with TRBJ2-5; D possibly corresponds to TRBD2 (6 bases). Germline V gene data show CDR1 as MNHEY and CDR2 as SVGEGT. This CDR3 has 14 residues. Between the trimmed V and J ends, which lost 7 bases and 5 bases, there was a span of 17 bases. The CDR3 is CASTPQLASETQYF. In DNA, the CDR3 is TGTGCCAGCACGCCGCAACTAGCTTCGGAGACCCAGTACTTC.

This clonotype was counted at least ten times. The rearrangement links TRBV20-1 to TRBJ2-7, with D maybe TRBD2 (6 bases). The germline V and J ends were trimmed by 5 bases and 2 bases, with 10 bases remaining between them. Looked up from germline, CDR1 is DFQATT and CDR2 is SNEGSKA (reference sequence). The CDR3 runs 12 residues. The CDR3 loop reads CSARSGAYEQYF. CDR3 bases: TGCAGTGCTCGTAGCGGAGCCTACGAGCAGTACTTC.

V and J are TRBV6-2 or TRBV6-3 and TRBJ2-7, with D maybe TRBD2 (5 bases). Germline CDR1 and CDR2: MNHEY and SVGEGT. This CDR3 is 14 amino acids long. V was clipped by 0 bases and J by 0 bases, with 6 bases between them. CDR3 in DNA: TGTGCCAGCAGTTACTCGAGGGTCTCCTACGAGCAGTACTTC. It translates to CASSYSRVSYEQYF.

This clonotype was observed at least ten times. The chain combines TRBV20-1 with TRBJ2-7; D perhaps matches TRBD1 (5 bases). CDR3 length: 12 residues. Germline V lookup: CDR1 DFQATT, CDR2 SNEGSKA (reference sequence). V was cut by 6 bases and J by 5 bases, with 14 bases left in between. The CDR3 DNA follows: TGCAGTGCCGTGACAGATACCGACGAGCAGTACTTC. This gives the protein CSAVTDTDEQYF.

The chain employs TRBV28 and TRBJ2-7, with D perhaps being TRBD1 or TRBD2 (5 bases each). CDR1 MDHEN and CDR2 SYDVKM come from the germline V gene. With 6 bases removed from V and 3 bases from J, the gap between germline ends came to 12 bases. The CDR3 spans 13 residues. The DNA for the CDR3 is TGTGCCAGCAGACCCGGGACGGGCTACGAGCAGTACTTC. Translating gives CASRPGTGYEQYF. Variable domain in full (rest from reference TRBV28 and TRBJ2-7): DVKVTQSSRYLVKRTGEKVFLECVQDMDHENMFWYRQDPGLGLRLIYFSYDVKMKEKGDIPEGYSVSREKKERFSLILESASTNQTSMYLCASRPGTGYEQYFGPGTRLTVT.

The count of this clonotype is one. The chain joins TRBV2 to TRBJ2-3, with 13 bases lining up with TRBD2. Germline V CDR1 and CDR2: SNHLY, FYNNEI. CDR3 length equals 15 residues. The trim removed 7 bases at V and 4 bases at J, leaving 5 bases unmatched. CDR3 in amino acids: CASKRTSGSADTQYF. In nucleotides, the CDR3 is TGTGCCAGCAAGAGGACTAGCGGGAGCGCAGATACGCAGTATTTT.

This clonotype turned up a few times. V and J are TRBV29-1 and TRBJ2-4, with D tentatively TRBD2 (5 bases). This CDR3 has 12 amino acids. Between the trimmed V and J ends, which lost 7 bases and 11 bases, there was a span of 18 bases. The V gene's germline CDR1 is SQVTM and CDR2 ANQGSEA. The CDR3 bases are TGCAGCGGTCGGTCCTCCTTCGGGGTTCAGTACTTC. It yields the protein CSGRSSFGVQYF.

Only a few counts were recorded for this clonotype. This chain's CDR3 is CASRTGGLGETQYF. The DNA of the CDR3 is TGTGCCAGCCGCACGGGAGGGCTGGGTGAGACCCAGTACTTC. The V gene is TRBV28, the J gene TRBJ2-5, with 8 positions matching TRBD2. V was clipped by 8 bases and J by 5 bases; unmatched bases: 10. CDR1 MDHEN and CDR2 SYDVKM come from the germline V gene. This CDR3 region has 14 residues. The complete variable domain, with remaining parts taken from reference TRBV28 and TRBJ2-5, reads DVKVTQSSRYLVKRTGEKVFLECVQDMDHENMFWYRQDPGLGLRLIYFSYDVKMKEKGDIPEGYSVSREKKERFSLILESASTNQTSMYLCASRTGGLGETQYFGPGTRLLVL.

This clonotype was seen a handful of times. J is TRBJ1-6 and V is TRBV4-1; 7 nucleotides match TRBD1. The V and J ends lost 1 base and 1 base, in that order; junction bases with no gene match: 7. Germline V lookup: CDR1 MGHRA, CDR2 YSYEKL. The CDR3 totals 18 residues. The CDR3 nucleotides read TGCGCCAGCAGCCAAGGACAGGGAGGATGGTCCTATAATTCACCCCTCCACTTT. It codes for CASSQGQGGWSYNSPLHF.

The CDR3 DNA reads as TGTGCCAGCAGTTACGGTAGCGGGGTCATGAACACTGAAGCTTTCTTT. Protein sequence: CASSYGSGVMNTEAFF. This chain connects TRBV6-5 to TRBJ1-1; D gene ambiguous. This CDR3 spans 16 amino acids. CDR1 MNHEY and CDR2 SVGAGI come from the germline V gene. Trimming took 2 bases from V and 0 from J, leaving 13 bases between them.

This clonotype was seen a handful of times. The chain employs TRBV7-9 and TRBJ2-3; D is unclear. This CDR3 has 14 amino acids. V shed 10 bases and J shed 2 bases, with 16 bases lying between them. CDR1 is SEHNR and CDR2 is FQNEAQ in the germline V gene (reference sequence). CDR3 DNA sequence: TGTGCCAACGAGCCCCTGGCGCTCACAGATACGCAGTATTTT. Translating it yields CANEPLALTDTQYF.

This rearrangement joins TRBV29-1 to TRBJ2-7; 10 nucleotides match TRBD2. The CDR3 spans 16 residues. Looked up from germline, CDR1 is SQVTM and CDR2 is ANQGSEA. Trimming at V came to 2 bases and at J to 2 bases, leaving 9 bases not matched to a gene. For the CDR3, the DNA is TGCAGCGTTGAATACGGACTAGCGGAAGGGACCTACGAGCAGTACTTC. Translation: CSVEYGLAEGTYEQYF.

This clonotype was seen ten or more times. The rearrangement joins TRBV7-2 to TRBJ2-3, with 7 bases that match TRBD2. CDR3 length equals 15 residues. Germline V gene data show CDR1 as SGHTA and CDR2 as FQGNSA. J lost 1 base, V lost 5 bases, and 6 bases had no gene match. The CDR3 loop is CASSPRLAGTDTQYF. For the CDR3, the DNA is TGTGCCAGCAGCCCACGACTAGCAGGCACAGATACGCAGTATTTT.

This clonotype was counted ten times or more. The chain has TRBV5-1 and TRBJ2-1; 8 nucleotides line up with TRBD2. The J segment lost 8 bases and the V segment lost 0 bases, leaving 1 base of the junction unmatched. From germline, CDR1 is SGHRS and CDR2 YFSETQ. This CDR3 comprises 13 residues. The chain's CDR3 is CASSLGTSYEQFF. The CDR3 DNA follows: TGCGCCAGCAGCTTGGGGACTAGCTATGAGCAGTTCTTC.

The chain links TRBV10-3 to TRBJ1-6; D uncertain. Per germline, CDR1 ENHRY and CDR2 SYGVKD. Deletions cut 3 bases from V and 4 bases from J, with 4 bases between. The CDR3 covers 13 residues. CDR3 sequence: CAISEAYNSPLHF. CDR3 in DNA: TGTGCCATCAGTGAAGCATATAATTCACCCCTCCACTTT.

The rearrangement joins TRBV7-3 to TRBJ2-2; no reliable D call. Germline CDR1 is SGHTA and CDR2 is FQGTGA. Trimming cost V 2 bases and J 5 bases, with 12 bases left between them. CDR3 length: 15 residues. In DNA, the CDR3 is TGTGCCAGCAGCTTATTAGGGTTGGGGACCGGGGAGCTGTTTTTT. This gives the protein CASSLLGLGTGELFF. The whole variable domain, remainder taken from reference TRBV7-3 and TRBJ2-2, is GAGVSQTPSNKVTEKGKYVELRCDPISGHTALYWYRQSLGQGPEFLIYFQGTGAADDSGLPNDRFFAVRPEGSVSTLKIQRTERGDSAVYLCASSLLGLGTGELFFGEGSRLTVL.

At least ten counts were recorded for this clonotype. J is TRBJ2-2 and V is TRBV29-1; TRBD2 matches at 7 bases. CDR1 is SQVTM, CDR2 ANQGSEA, per germline. With 3 bases clipped from V and 5 bases from J, the junction kept 3 bases outside the gene matches. The length of the CDR3 is 13 residues. CDR3 protein: CSVDRGRTGELFF. The CDR3 DNA sequence: TGCAGCGTTGATCGCGGGAGAACCGGGGAGCTGTTTTTT.

Ten or more counts support this clonotype. This sequence joins TRBV2 and TRBJ2-3; no definite D call. The CDR3 is made up of 12 amino acids. Germline values: CDR1 SNHLY, CDR2 FYNNEI. Trimming stripped 6 bases from V and 0 bases from J, with 4 bases between. The CDR3 sequence: CASRGSTDTQYF. As DNA, the CDR3 is TGTGCCAGCAGAGGGAGCACAGATACGCAGTATTTT.

This clonotype was seen ten or more times. The chain joins TRBV7-2 to TRBJ2-4, with 9 bases that match TRBD1. Germline-derived CDR1 and CDR2 are SGHTA and FQGNSA. The CDR3 has 17 amino acids. Germline trimming cut 1 base from V and 2 bases from J; bases unmatched to any gene: 6. The CDR3 coding sequence is TGTGCCAGCAGCTTAGTTTATGACAGGGGGTCCAAAAACATTCAGTACTTC. Its protein product is CASSLVYDRGSKNIQYF.

This clonotype was counted only a few times. This rearrangement joins TRBV7-2 to TRBJ1-4; no clear D gene. The germline CDR1 and CDR2 sequences are SGHTA and FQGNSA. With 5 bases removed from V and 4 bases from J, the gap between germline ends came to 11 bases. The CDR3 runs to 14 residues. The CDR3 is CASSGPPNNEKLFF. Here the CDR3 DNA reads TGTGCCAGCAGCGGGCCACCAAATAATGAAAAACTGTTTTTT.

This clonotype was found many times. The rearrangement links TRBV30 to TRBJ2-6; the match to TRBD1 covers 7 bases. The CDR3 has 19 residues. The J segment lost 0 bases and the V segment lost 2 bases, leaving 13 bases of the junction unmatched. Germline values: CDR1 GTSNPN, CDR2 SVGIG (reference sequence). As DNA, the CDR3 is TGTGCCTGGAGTCGACCCCTCACAGGGGTACGCTCTGGGGCCAACGTCCTGACTTTC. Its protein product is CAWSRPLTGVRSGANVLTF.

This clonotype turned up a few times. The chain employs TRBV3-1 and TRBJ2-4; 8 nucleotides align to TRBD2. Per the germline V gene, CDR1 is LGHDT and CDR2 is YNNKEL (reference sequence). This CDR3 has 17 residues. V lost 3 bases and J lost 0; bases outside the gene matches: 7. The CDR3 DNA reads as TGTGCCAGCAGCCAGCGGACTAGCTTACTAGCCAAAAACATTCAGTACTTC. It translates to CASSQRTSLLAKNIQYF.

This clonotype was picked up many times. This chain connects TRBV29-1 to TRBJ2-7; D possibly corresponds to TRBD2 (6 bases). The V end lost 7 bases, the J end lost 5 bases, and 15 bases lay between the germline ends. The CDR3 has 12 amino acids. Germline V gene sequence: CDR1 SQVTM, CDR2 ANQGSEA. The chain's CDR3 is CSAGGPGDEQYF. In nucleotides, the CDR3 is TGCAGCGCCGGAGGGCCGGGTGACGAGCAGTACTTC.

This clonotype was recorded many times. This sequence joins TRBV9 and TRBJ2-2, with D perhaps being TRBD1 or TRBD2 (5 bases each). Per germline, CDR1 SGDLS and CDR2 YYNGEE. The CDR3 covers 15 residues. The V gene lost 7 bases and the J gene lost 2 bases, with 15 bases spanning the gap. CDR3 amino acids: CASSPPGGNTGELFF. The CDR3 coding sequence is TGTGCCAGCTCCCCCCCTGGGGGTAACACCGGGGAGCTGTTTTTT.

This clonotype was detected many times. The chain recombines TRBV29-1 with TRBJ2-4; D is possibly TRBD2 (6 bases). The CDR3 covers 12 residues. Germline-derived CDR1 and CDR2 are SQVTM and ANQGSEA. V was pared by 6 bases and J by 5 bases, with 11 bases between. This CDR3 reads CSVVRRENIQYF. CDR3 bases: TGCAGCGTGGTCCGGAGGGAAAACATTCAGTACTTC.